This record looks at one TCR beta chain sequence and its context. V shed 6 bases, J shed 2 bases, and the junction held 9 bases outside the gene matches. Germline values: CDR1 MGHRA, CDR2 YSYEKL. CDR3 size: 15 residues. Here immunoSEQ multiplex PCR was the method, and the copy in TCRdb shows in-frame clones only, minus some. The sample holds tens of thousands of clones; about 95% are singletons and the top ten take about 11%. These data come from a study of OX40 agonist ivuxolimab in advanced cancers. The sample was CD4+ or CD8+ T cells sorted from blood, taken in a trial of the OX40 agonist ivuxolimab. The source is an adult with an advanced solid tumor such as melanoma, head and neck, liver or kidney cancer. The chain combines TRBV4-1 with TRBJ2-7; 8 bases align to TRBD2. CDR3 residues: CASSIDPGLAYEQYF. The CDR3 DNA sequence: TGCGCCAGCAGTATAGACCCGGGACTAGCCTACGAGCAGTACTTC.